The source of this T cell receptor beta chain is a study of T cell changes during pregnancy in multiple sclerosis. This clone was found once. The CDR3 runs 14 residues. Looked up from germline, CDR1 is SGHKS and CDR2 is YYEKEE (reference sequence). The V and J ends lost 2 bases and 4 bases respectively, with 12 bases between them. Repertoires were generated with immunoSEQ multiplex PCR, while TCRdb's copy carries only in-frame clones and drops some. The table lists more than 80,000 clones, 90% to 95% of them singletons. Sequencing used peripheral blood, obtained in the second trimester of pregnancy. The rearrangement links TRBV5-5 to TRBJ2-5; perhaps TRBD2 as D (5 bases). This receptor was obtained from a female donor with multiple sclerosis, enrolled in a pregnancy study. CDR3 nucleotide sequence: TGTGCCAGCAGCTTTAATACCCGGGGAGAGACCCAGTACTTC. This encodes CASSFNTRGETQYF.